These 20 T cell receptor beta chains came from one sample sequenced in a study of CD8+ T cells in alopecia areata. cDNA serving as the sequencing template came from extracted, reverse transcribed RNA. Using immunoSEQ multiplex PCR, the repertoire was profiled, and TCRdb retains in-frame clones only, with some absent. This sample has over 100,000 clones; around 53% occur once, and the top ten carry approximately 12%. The treatment denotes: oral pan-JAK inhibitor, 5-10 mg twice daily. Source: CD8+ T cells sorted from blood, taken at week 24, from a patient treated with tofacitinib. The source is a human donor with alopecia areata.

The chain joins TRBV5-1 to TRBJ1-2, with TRBD1 matching over 8 bases. The CDR3 spans 12 residues. V lost 1 base, J lost 8 bases, and 1 base stayed unmatched. Germline assignment: CDR1 SGHRS and CDR2 YFSETQ. The CDR3 nucleotides are TGCGCCAGCAGCTTGCAGGGGGCCGGCTACACCTTC. It specifies CASSLQGAGYTF.

This chain uses TRBV5-1 with TRBJ2-7; maybe TRBD2 (5 bases). The CDR3 length is 13 residues. Germline values: CDR1 SGHRS, CDR2 YFSETQ. Trimming left V 2 bases short and J 1 base short, with 7 bases between. CDR3 in DNA: TGCGCCAGCAGCTTCGGGGAGTCCTACGAGCAGTACTTC. This codes for CASSFGESYEQYF.

The V call is TRBV4-1, the J call TRBJ2-7, with 7 bases identical to TRBD2. With 4 bases clipped from V and 6 bases from J, the junction kept 9 bases outside the gene matches. CDR1 and CDR2 from the germline V gene are MGHRA and YSYEKL. The CDR3 is made up of 14 amino acids. The CDR3 reads CASSLGGGSREQYF. DNA of the CDR3: TGCGCCAGCAGCCTTGGGGGGGGATCCCGCGAGCAGTACTTC.

The chain has TRBV30 and TRBJ1-2; D not resolved. Trimming stripped 8 bases from V and 1 base from J, with 11 bases between. Germline CDR1 GTSNPN, CDR2 SVGIG (reference sequence). The CDR3 sequence is 12 residues long. The CDR3 loop is CATRTDNYGYTF. The CDR3 nucleotides are TGTGCCACCAGGACGGATAACTATGGCTACACCTTC. Full variable domain (remainder filled in from reference TRBV30 and TRBJ1-2): SQTIHQWPATLVQPVGSPLSLECTVEGTSNPNLYWYRQAAGRGLQLLFYSVGIGQISSEVPQNLSASRPQDRQFILSSKKLLLSDSGFYLCATRTDNYGYTFGSGTRLTVV.

This clone was picked up a small number of times. The same CDR3 arises from other DNA sequences in this sample as well. V and J are TRBV30 and TRBJ2-3; D call uncertain. This CDR3 contains 14 residues. Trimming cost V 2 bases and J 1 base, with 10 bases left between them. Per germline, CDR1 GTSNPN and CDR2 SVGIG (reference sequence). The CDR3 here is CAWSLTSGTDTQYF. The CDR3 nucleotides are TGTGCCTGGAGTTTGACCTCCGGCACAGATACGCAGTATTTT.

The CDR3 protein is CASSFKLAGGPGYNEQFF. In nucleotides, the CDR3 is TGTGCCAGCAGCTTTAAACTAGCGGGGGGGCCCGGGTACAATGAGCAGTTCTTC. The chain uses TRBV11-3 and TRBJ2-1; 13 bases map to TRBD2. CDR1 SGHNT and CDR2 YENEEA come from the germline V gene. Trimming at V came to 3 bases and at J to 4 bases, leaving 9 bases not matched to a gene. There are 18 residues in the CDR3.

The rearrangement joins TRBV13 to TRBJ1-1, with D unclear. This CDR3 is built from 12 residues. Germline V gene lookup returns CDR1 PRHDT and CDR2 FYEKMQ (reference sequence). Deletions cut 4 bases from V and 5 bases from J, with 8 bases between. Written as DNA, the CDR3 is TGTGCCAGCAGCTCGTTATATACTGAAGCTTTCTTT. Residues: CASSSLYTEAFF.

This clone was counted a few times. Other DNA sequences in the sample encode the same CDR3. The chain links TRBV19 to TRBJ1-1; D is unresolved. Germline CDR1 LNHDA, CDR2 SQIVND (reference sequence). CDR3 size: 12 residues. The V and J ends lost 4 bases and 4 bases respectively, with 7 bases between them. The CDR3: CASSTGRTEAFF. In DNA form, the CDR3 reads TGTGCCAGTAGTACAGGTCGCACTGAAGCTTTCTTT.

This clone came up a few times. J is TRBJ1-1 and V is TRBV11-2; no reliable D call. This CDR3 region has 12 residues. Germline values: CDR1 SGHAT, CDR2 FQNNGV. Trimming cost V 1 base and J 5 bases, with 5 bases left between them. In DNA, the CDR3 is TGTGCCAGCAGCTTAGTGGGGACTGAAGCTTTCTTT. The encoded protein is CASSLVGTEAFF.

This chain connects TRBV5-1 to TRBJ1-1, with 7 bases fitting TRBD1. The CDR3 is 15 amino acids. The germline CDR1 and CDR2 sequences are SGHRS and YFSETQ. After removal of 3 bases from V and 5 bases from J, the junction contained 10 bases not matched to a gene. The CDR3 loop reads CASSSGQTLGTEAFF. The CDR3 DNA reads as TGCGCCAGCAGCTCGGGACAGACCTTGGGGACTGAAGCTTTCTTT.

The J gene is TRBJ2-1, the V gene TRBV9, with 11 bases lining up with TRBD1. The germline gives CDR1 SGDLS, CDR2 YYNGEE. With 4 bases clipped from V and 7 bases from J, the junction kept 7 bases outside the gene matches. CDR3 length: 15 amino acids. CDR3 sequence reads: CASSSGQGAGNEQFF. The CDR3 DNA follows: TGTGCCAGCAGCTCCGGACAGGGGGCTGGTAATGAGCAGTTCTTC.

The V gene is TRBV9, the J gene TRBJ2-6, with D possibly being TRBD1 (6 bases). The CDR3 loop spans 14 amino acids. CDR1 SGDLS and CDR2 YYNGEE come from the germline V gene. The germline V and J ends were trimmed by 4 bases and 2 bases, with 7 bases remaining between them. This chain's CDR3 is CASSPGAGANVLTF. For the CDR3, the DNA is TGTGCCAGCAGCCCAGGGGCTGGGGCCAACGTCCTGACTTTC.

CDR3 sequence reads: CASSERGGTGELFF. The CDR3 DNA follows: TGTGCCAGCAGTGAGCGGGGGGGCACCGGGGAGCTGTTTTTT. The V gene is TRBV6-4, the J gene TRBJ2-2; 9 nucleotides match TRBD2. V shed 3 bases, J shed 4 bases, and the junction held 0 bases outside the gene matches. The CDR3 is 14 residues long. The V gene's germline CDR1 is MRHNA and CDR2 SNTAGT.

This chain joins TRBV5-6 and TRBJ1-5; D unclear. Germline CDR1 and CDR2: SGHDT and YYEEEE. V was shortened by 2 bases and J by 4 bases, with 10 bases between the two germline ends. The CDR3 has 14 residues. CDR3 sequence: CASSLDGMNQPQHF. CDR3 DNA: TGTGCCAGCAGCTTAGACGGCATGAATCAGCCCCAGCATTTT.

This chain links TRBV7-9 with TRBJ1-1; D not resolved. Germline CDR1 is SEHNR and CDR2 is FQNEAQ (reference sequence). This CDR3 has 13 amino acids. Trimming removed 5 bases at V and 4 bases at J, with 11 bases between. The CDR3 spells CASSLLGGTEAFF. CDR3 DNA: TGTGCCAGCAGCCTACTCGGTGGCACTGAAGCTTTCTTT.

CDR3 bases: TGCGCCAGCAGGGAGGGACTAGCGTTCCATGAGCAGTTCTTC. Translated, it gives CASREGLAFHEQFF. The rearrangement links TRBV5-1 to TRBJ2-1; 10 nucleotides agree with TRBD2. The CDR3 has 14 amino acids. The V segment lost 5 bases and the J segment 8 bases; nucleotides outside the gene matches: 7. Germline V gives CDR1 SGHRS, CDR2 YFSETQ.

This clone was seen a handful of times. The chain has TRBV27 and TRBJ1-3; D not certain. Germline V gene lookup returns CDR1 MNHEY and CDR2 SMNVEV (reference sequence). V was cut by 0 bases and J by 0 bases, with 15 bases left in between. This CDR3 region has 18 residues. Written as DNA, the CDR3 is TGTGCCAGCAGTTTATCCTGCCAGCGATACTTCTCTGGAAACACCATATATTTT. This gives the protein CASSLSCQRYFSGNTIYF.

This chain links TRBV29-1 with TRBJ2-3, with unresolved D. Deletions cut 5 bases from V and 1 base from J, with 16 bases between. This CDR3 comprises 15 residues. Looked up from germline, CDR1 is SQVTM and CDR2 is ANQGSEA. CDR3 region: CSVQQNPGRTDTQYF. The CDR3 DNA reads as TGCAGCGTTCAACAGAACCCGGGCCGCACAGATACGCAGTATTTT.

V and J are TRBV27 and TRBJ2-1, with D unresolved. CDR1 and CDR2 (germline): MNHEY, SMNVEV (reference sequence). CDR3 length equals 12 residues. The ends were cut back, 6 bases at V and 7 bases at J, with 10 bases in the middle. CDR3 bases: TGTGCCAGCAGCCGTGGGTTAAATGAGCAGTTCTTC. Amino acids: CASSRGLNEQFF.

This chain links TRBV23-1 with TRBJ2-7, with 14 bases identical to TRBD2. TRBV23-1 is placed among ORFs of uncertain function. J lost 3 bases, V lost 4 bases, and 8 bases had no gene match. The length of the CDR3 is 17 residues. The CDR3 is CASSLPPGLAGGYEQYF. In nucleotides, the CDR3 is TGCGCCAGCAGTCTTCCCCCCGGACTAGCGGGGGGCTACGAGCAGTACTTC.